A single sample is the source of the 19 T cell receptor beta chains below, sequenced in a study of cytomegalovirus exposure and HLA in healthy donors. Primers for the PCR totalled 60 Vbeta and 13 Jbeta. Sequencing used immunoSEQ multiplex PCR; TCRdb keeps in-frame clones, though not all of them. This sample's table has fewer than 250,000 clones. The specimen sequenced was PBMCs. These TCRs come from a woman in her thirties in good health and CMV-seropositive.

CDR3 sequence reads: CATTKPGTGDVFTEAFF. CDR3 DNA: TGTGCCACCACCAAACCCGGGACAGGGGATGTTTTCACTGAAGCTTTCTTT. The rearrangement joins TRBV15 to TRBJ1-1, with 10 nucleotides matching TRBD1. The CDR3 is 17 residues long. Unmatched junction bases numbered 15, after V lost 7 bases and J lost 4 bases. Looked up from germline, CDR1 is LNHNV and CDR2 is YYDKDF (reference sequence).

The rearrangement joins TRBV23-1 to TRBJ1-1; no clear D. TRBV23-1 is placed among ORFs of uncertain function. Trimming left V 8 bases short and J 11 bases short, with 6 bases between. This CDR3 has 8 amino acids. The CDR3 reads CASPGAFF. The CDR3 DNA is TGCGCCAGCCCCGGGGCTTTCTTT.

V and J are TRBV27 and TRBJ1-2, with 7 bases aligning to TRBD1. The CDR3 contains 17 residues. Germline values: CDR1 MNHEY, CDR2 SMNVEV (reference sequence). The J segment lost 5 bases and the V segment lost 0 bases, leaving 12 bases of the junction unmatched. The CDR3: CASSLSARDSWGYGYTF. CDR3 nucleotides: TGTGCCAGCAGTTTATCGGCCCGGGACAGTTGGGGGTATGGCTACACCTTC.

This chain uses TRBV7-9 with TRBJ1-4, with TRBD1 as a possible D gene (6 bases). This CDR3 is 17 amino acids long. The ends were cut back, 3 bases at V and 2 bases at J, with 16 bases in the middle. Germline CDR1 reads SEHNR; CDR2 reads FQNEAQ (reference sequence). CDR3 DNA sequence: TGTGCCAGCAGCTTTTGGGGAGGGGGACGCACTAATGAAAAACTGTTTTTT. Translation gives CASSFWGGGRTNEKLFF.

The chain recombines TRBV27 with TRBJ2-7; D unresolved. Germline V CDR1 and CDR2: MNHEY, SMNVEV (reference sequence). CDR3 length equals 14 residues. Trimming removed 0 bases from V and 6 bases from J, with 12 bases in between. This CDR3 is CASSLSSSGSEQYF. The CDR3 nucleotides read TGTGCCAGCAGTTTATCGAGTTCAGGATCCGAGCAGTACTTC.

This chain uses TRBV4-3 with TRBJ2-7, with no clear D. Trimming left V 0 bases short and J 6 bases short, with 6 bases between. Germline lookup yields CDR1 LGHNA and CDR2 YSLEER. There are 12 residues in the CDR3. The DNA for the CDR3 is TGCGCCAGCAGCCAAGAGAGTGGCGAGCAGTACTTC. Translated: CASSQESGEQYF.

Here the CDR3 DNA reads TGTGCCAGTAGTCGGACTTTAAGTAAAGAGACCCAGTACTTC. Its protein is CASSRTLSKETQYF. The rearrangement joins TRBV19 to TRBJ2-5, with a possible D match to TRBD2 (5 bases). V dropped 5 bases and J dropped 3 bases, with 13 bases sitting between them. CDR3 length equals 14 residues. Germline V gene sequence: CDR1 LNHDA, CDR2 SQIVND (reference sequence). Using reference TRBV19 and TRBJ2-5 for the parts outside the CDR3, the full variable domain is DGGITQSPKYLFRKEGQNVTLSCEQNLNHDAMYWYRQDPGQGLRLIYYSQIVNDFQKGDIAEGYSVSREKKESFPLTVTSAQKNPTAFYLCASSRTLSKETQYFGPGTRLLVL.

V usage is TRBV6-5 and J usage is TRBJ2-7; 9 bases agree with TRBD1. Per germline, CDR1 MNHEY and CDR2 SVGAGI. The CDR3 extends over 14 amino acids. J gave up 5 bases and V 5 bases, and 7 bases lay outside the gene matches. CDR3 nucleotide sequence: TGTGCCAGCAGTACCGGGACAGGGCTCAACGAGCAGTACTTC. Translated, it gives CASSTGTGLNEQYF.

V gene TRBV13 combines with J gene TRBJ2-7; D is perhaps TRBD2 (6 bases). CDR1 PRHDT and CDR2 FYEKMQ come from the germline V gene (reference sequence). The V end lost 4 bases, the J end lost 4 bases, and 8 bases lay between the germline ends. The length of the CDR3 is 12 residues. CDR3 sequence (DNA): TGTGCCAGCAGCTCACTAGCATACGAGCAGTACTTC. Amino acid sequence: CASSSLAYEQYF. Drawing the rest from reference TRBV13 and TRBJ2-7, the complete variable domain is AAGVIQSPRHLIKEKRETATLKCYPIPRHDTVYWYQQGPGQDPQFLISFYEKMQSDKGSIPDRFSAQQFSDYHSELNMSSLELGDSALYFCASSSLAYEQYFGPGTRLTVT.

V usage is TRBV27 and J usage is TRBJ2-7; 7 bases agree with TRBD1. Germline values: CDR1 MNHEY, CDR2 SMNVEV (reference sequence). CDR3 length: 15 residues. Trimming cost V 1 base and J 3 bases; bases outside gene matches: 6. CDR3 protein: CASSLYGTDFYEQYF. The DNA for the CDR3 is TGTGCCAGCAGTTTATACGGGACAGATTTCTACGAGCAGTACTTC.

This sequence joins TRBV5-6 and TRBJ2-3, with 8 bases lining up with TRBD1. Per the germline V gene, CDR1 is SGHDT and CDR2 is YYEEEE. Unmatched junction bases numbered 3, after V lost 3 bases and J lost 0 bases. CDR3 length equals 15 residues. The CDR3 sequence: CASSSGQGSTDTQYF. DNA of the CDR3: TGTGCCAGCAGCTCAGGACAGGGAAGCACAGATACGCAGTATTTT.

The V call is TRBV5-6, the J call TRBJ1-3, with D maybe TRBD1 (5 bases). This CDR3 comprises 15 residues. Germline V CDR1 and CDR2: SGHDT, YYEEEE. The ends were cut back, 0 bases at V and 2 bases at J, with 9 bases in the middle. DNA of the CDR3: TGTGCCAGCAGCTTGGCCTCCAGGGCTGGAAACACCATATATTTT. The encoded protein is CASSLASRAGNTIYF.

The chain employs TRBV5-6 and TRBJ2-7; D ambiguous. The CDR3 has 12 residues. CDR1 is SGHDT, CDR2 YYEEEE, per germline. V gave up 0 bases and J gave up 5 bases, with 6 bases separating them. The CDR3 reads CASSLAPNEQYF. The CDR3, as DNA: TGTGCCAGCAGCTTGGCTCCTAACGAGCAGTACTTC.

The rearrangement uses TRBV13 and TRBJ1-2; 9 positions match TRBD1. V shed 3 bases and J 3 bases; nucleotides not matched to a gene: 5. CDR3 size: 15 residues. CDR1 and CDR2 (germline): PRHDT, FYEKMQ (reference sequence). The CDR3 region is CASSFGQGRDYGYTF. CDR3 sequence (DNA): TGTGCCAGCAGCTTTGGACAGGGGAGAGACTATGGCTACACCTTC.

The genes are TRBV4-1 and TRBJ1-1, with TRBD1 matching over 7 bases. Germline V CDR1 and CDR2: MGHRA, YSYEKL. Trimming at V came to 1 base and at J to 4 bases, leaving 3 bases not matched to a gene. CDR3 length: 14 amino acids. DNA of the CDR3: TGCGCCAGCAGCCAAGTGACAGGGTCCACTGAAGCTTTCTTT. Translation gives CASSQVTGSTEAFF.

The V and J genes are TRBV19 and TRBJ1-3, with D hard to call. Germline-derived CDR1 and CDR2 are LNHDA and SQIVND (reference sequence). The CDR3 has 15 amino acids. With 3 bases removed from V and 4 bases from J, the gap between germline ends came to 13 bases. CDR3 region: CASSIPRYPGNTIYF. The CDR3 coding sequence is TGTGCCAGTAGTATCCCCAGGTACCCCGGAAACACCATATATTTT.

V usage is TRBV6-5 and J usage is TRBJ1-6; a weak D match, TRBD1 (5 bases). V lost 4 bases and J lost 4, with 8 bases in between. The CDR3 is made up of 14 amino acids. The germline V gene has CDR1 MNHEY and CDR2 SVGAGI. Here the CDR3 DNA reads TGTGCCAGCAGTTTACAGGTGTATAATTCACCCCTCCACTTT. Encoded protein: CASSLQVYNSPLHF.

The V gene is TRBV18, the J gene TRBJ2-5; maybe TRBD1 (5 bases). The CDR3 is made up of 14 amino acids. The V gene lost 1 base and the J gene lost 5 bases, with 11 bases spanning the gap. The germline CDR1 and CDR2 sequences are KGHSH and LQKENI. CDR3 in amino acids: CASSPQGLSETQYF. Written as DNA, the CDR3 is TGTGCCAGCTCACCACAGGGGTTATCGGAGACCCAGTACTTC. The entire variable domain, with the rest obtained from reference TRBV18 and TRBJ2-5, is as follows: NAGVMQNPRHLVRRRGQEARLRCSPMKGHSHVYWYRQLPEEGLKFMVYLQKENIIDESGMPKERFSAEFPKEGPSILRIQQVVRGDSAAYFCASSPQGLSETQYFGPGTRLLVL.

V is TRBV10-2 and J is TRBJ1-2; D is unresolved. Trimming removed 0 bases from V and 4 bases from J, with 6 bases in between. The CDR3 is 13 residues long. CDR1 WSHSY and CDR2 SAAADI come from the germline V gene. This chain's CDR3 is CASSESTVYGYTF. The CDR3 bases are TGCGCCAGCAGTGAGTCAACGGTCTATGGCTACACCTTC.